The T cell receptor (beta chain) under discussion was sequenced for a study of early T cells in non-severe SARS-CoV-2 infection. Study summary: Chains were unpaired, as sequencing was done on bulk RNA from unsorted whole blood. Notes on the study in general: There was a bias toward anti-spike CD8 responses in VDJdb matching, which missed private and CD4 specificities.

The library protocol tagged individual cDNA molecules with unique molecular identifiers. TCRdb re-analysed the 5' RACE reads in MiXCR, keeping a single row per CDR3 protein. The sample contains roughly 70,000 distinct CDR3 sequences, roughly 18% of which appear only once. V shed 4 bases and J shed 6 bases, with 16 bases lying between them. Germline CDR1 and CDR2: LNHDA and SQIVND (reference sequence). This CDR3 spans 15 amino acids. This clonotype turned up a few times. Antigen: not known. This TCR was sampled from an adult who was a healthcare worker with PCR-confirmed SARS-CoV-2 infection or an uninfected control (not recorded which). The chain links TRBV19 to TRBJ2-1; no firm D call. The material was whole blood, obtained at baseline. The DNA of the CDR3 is TGTGCCAGTAGTACCCATCCCGGATTGAGCAATGAGCAGTTCTTC. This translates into CASSTHPGLSNEQFF.